These 15 T cell receptor beta chains came from one sample sequenced in a study of blood T cells in healthy people across ages. The second PCR ran about 6 to 12 cycles with a sample-barcoded 5' primer and J-beta primers. TCRdb ran MiXCR on the 5' RACE reads and lists one entry per CDR3 protein. The top ten hold approximately 0.71% of the sample, which has under 1,100,000 distinct CDR3 sequences, around 25% seen once. These data were likewise used in another study, on T cells of mothers and their children.

Material for sequencing was blood. Receptor source: a girl aged 2-10 years in good health.

The chain carries TRBV20-1 and TRBJ2-3, with TRBD2 matching over 13 bases. CDR1 is DFQATT and CDR2 is SNEGSKA in the germline V gene (reference sequence). The CDR3 runs 16 residues. V gave up 3 bases and J gave up 3 bases; unmatched junction bases: 6. The CDR3 DNA reads as TGCAGTGCTAGGGGCAGGACTAGCGGGAGAACAGATACGCAGTATTTT. Its protein is CSARGRTSGRTDTQYF.

This clonotype has a handful of counts. The chain links TRBV3-1 to TRBJ2-5, with a tentative D call TRBD2 (6 bases). The CDR3 has 14 residues. V lost 4 bases and J lost 1, with 10 bases in between. Germline loops: CDR1 LGHDT, CDR2 YNNKEL (reference sequence). The chain's CDR3 is CASSRLGGQETQYF. CDR3 sequence (DNA): TGTGCCAGCAGCCGGCTCGGGGGCCAAGAGACCCAGTACTTC.

This clonotype came up a few times. The conserved final phenylalanine or tryptophan is absent from the CDR3, which likely points to a read error. This chain joins TRBV7-9 and TRBJ1-2, with a tentative D call TRBD1 (5 bases). V lost 3 bases and J 7 bases, leaving 9 bases between the germline ends. Looked up from germline, CDR1 is SEHNR and CDR2 is FQNEAQ (reference sequence). This CDR3 is built from 12 residues. CDR3: CASSLAGPGYTL. DNA for the CDR3: TGTGCCAGCAGCTTGGCGGGGCCTGGCTACACCCTC.

The rearrangement joins TRBV28 to TRBJ1-5; D may be TRBD1 (6 bases). CDR3 length equals 16 residues. The ends were cut back, 7 bases at V and 7 bases at J, with 23 bases in the middle. Looked up from germline, CDR1 is MDHEN and CDR2 is SYDVKM. As DNA, the CDR3 is TGTGCCAGCACCCGGAGGGGGGGAGTGAAAGTACAGCCCCAGCATTTT. Protein: CASTRRGGVKVQPQHF.

A note on this clonotype: A much larger clone differs by one base, so this may be a read error. The chain joins TRBV4-1 to TRBJ1-4, with TRBD1 matching 8 bases. In germline, CDR1 is MGHRA, CDR2 YSYEKL. CDR3 length: 17 residues. The CDR3 loop reads CASSPTTDRGLREKLVF. The DNA of the CDR3 is TGCGCCAGCAGCCCCACGACCGACAGGGGTCTGCGAGAAAAACTGGTTTTT.

The sample holds a few counts of this clonotype. The genes are TRBV7-2 and TRBJ1-2, with a possible D match to TRBD1 (6 bases). The germline V gene encodes CDR1 SGHTA and CDR2 FQGNSA. There are 14 residues in the CDR3. V was cut by 3 bases and J by 6 bases, with 14 bases left in between. CDR3 nucleotide sequence: TGTGCCAGCAGCTTGGACAGTAGGGGTAATGGCTACACCTTC. Its protein product is CASSLDSRGNGYTF. Together with reference TRBV7-2 and TRBJ1-2, the CDR3 gives the full variable domain: GAGVSQSPSNKVTEKGKDVELRCDPISGHTALYWYRQSLGQGLEFLIYFQGNSAPDKSGLPSDRFSAERTGGSVSTLTIQRTQQEDSAVYLCASSLDSRGNGYTFGSGTRLTVV.

About this clonotype itself: Germline is not matched at one junction end, which may reflect a read error. The J gene is TRBJ2-5, the V gene TRBV4-2, with TRBD1 as a possible D gene (7 bases). The CDR3 totals 16 residues. Per the germline V gene, CDR1 is LGHNA and CDR2 is YNFKEQ. This CDR3 reads CASSQSPGQEEGPLFF. The CDR3 DNA is TGTGCCAGCAGCCAGTCCCCCGGACAGGAGGAGGGGCCCTTGTTCTTC.

V is TRBV27 and J is TRBJ2-5, with D perhaps TRBD1 or TRBD2 (5 bases each). The end of the DNA fits TRBJ2-7 better, so the J call may be wrong. Looked up from germline, CDR1 is MNHEY and CDR2 is SMNVEV (reference sequence). The CDR3 contains 16 residues. CDR3 nucleotides: TGTGCCAGCAGGCCCCATGACGGGGCATCGGTCTACGAGCAGTACTTC. It is translated as CASRPHDGASVYEQYF.

DNA of the CDR3: TGTGCCAGCAGCCCCGATTTGTGGGGGGAGCCCCCCTACGAGCAGTACTTC. Its translation is CASSPDLWGEPPYEQYF. This sequence joins TRBV7-2 and TRBJ2-7; perhaps TRBD2 as D (6 bases). The CDR3 spans 17 residues. The germline CDR1 and CDR2 sequences are SGHTA and FQGNSA. Trimming removed 5 bases from V and 2 bases from J, with 22 bases in between.

The chain couples TRBV4-2 to TRBJ1-1; no clear D gene. Germline values: CDR1 LGHNA, CDR2 YNFKEQ. V lost 1 base, J lost 9 bases, and 9 bases lay in between. This CDR3 contains 12 residues. The CDR3 bases are TGTGCCAGCAGCCAAGTTACGGACCAAGCTTTCTTT. Amino acid sequence: CASSQVTDQAFF.

The genes are TRBV6-2 or TRBV6-3 and TRBJ1-1; the D is unclear. This CDR3 spans 12 amino acids. Germline V CDR1 and CDR2: MNHEY, SVGEGT. The V end lost 5 bases, the J end lost 5 bases, and 9 bases lay between the germline ends. The CDR3 is CASSKWRTEAFF. The CDR3 DNA is TGTGCCAGCAGTAAATGGAGGACTGAAGCTTTCTTT.

The rearrangement links TRBV11-3 to TRBJ1-2; D is possibly TRBD1 (5 bases). Trimming pared 4 bases from V and 5 bases from J, leaving 17 bases between. Germline V gene sequence: CDR1 SGHNT, CDR2 YENEEA. The CDR3 covers 15 residues. The DNA for the CDR3 is TGTGCCAGCAGCTACGGACGTGGGGCGCATTATGGCTACACCTTC. Translated: CASSYGRGAHYGYTF. The full variable domain, its missing parts supplied by reference TRBV11-3 and TRBJ1-2, is EAGVVQSPRYKIIEKKQPVAFWCNPISGHNTLYWYLQNLGQGPELLIRYENEEAVDDSQLPKDRFSAERLKGVDSTLKIQPAELGDSAVYLCASSYGRGAHYGYTFGSGTRLTVV.

This clonotype appeared a few times. The rearrangement uses TRBV20-1 and TRBJ2-7, with D tentatively TRBD1 or TRBD2 (5 bases each). V lost 0 bases, J lost 6 bases, and 18 bases lay in between. This CDR3 contains 15 residues. Per the germline V gene, CDR1 is DFQATT and CDR2 is SNEGSKA (reference sequence). The CDR3 is CSARDLRGDRLEQYF. The CDR3 region has the DNA TGCAGTGCTAGAGATTTGAGAGGGGATAGGCTCGAGCAGTACTTC.

This clonotype has only a few counts. The J gene is TRBJ1-1, the V gene TRBV11-2, with TRBD1 identical over 7 bases. V shed 1 base and J 2 bases; nucleotides not matched to a gene: 7. Germline assignment: CDR1 SGHAT and CDR2 FQNNGV. The CDR3 runs 16 residues. In DNA form, the CDR3 reads TGTGCCAGCAGCTTAGGGTCCAGGGGGATAAACACTGAAGCTTTCTTT. Amino acids: CASSLGSRGINTEAFF. The variable domain in full, completed from reference TRBV11-2 and TRBJ1-1, reads EAGVAQSPRYKIIEKRQSVAFWCNPISGHATLYWYQQILGQGPKLLIQFQNNGVVDDSQLPKDRFSAERLKGVDSTLKIQPAKLEDSAVYLCASSLGSRGINTEAFFGQGTRLTVV.

CDR3 loop: CASSFRTGGEETQYF. The DNA for the CDR3 is TGTGCCAGCAGCTTCCGAACCGGGGGAGAAGAGACCCAGTACTTC. This chain links TRBV7-9 with TRBJ2-5, with D possibly TRBD2 on 6 matching bases. This CDR3 is built from 15 residues. Trimming pared 3 bases from V and 3 bases from J, leaving 14 bases between. Per the germline V gene, CDR1 is SEHNR and CDR2 is FQNEAQ (reference sequence).